This passage covers 2 T cell receptor beta chains from one sample sequenced in a study of blood T cell repertoires in COVID-19. Profiling relied on immunoSEQ multiplex PCR, and the TCRdb table lists in-frame clones only, not all of them. The sample lists some 130,000 clones, around 80% occurring once. Input material: peripheral blood. These receptors came from a human donor in a cohort sampled during active COVID-19.

The chain uses TRBV18 and TRBJ2-1; the D gene is possibly TRBD2 (5 bases). This CDR3 spans 12 amino acids. Trimming took off 3 bases at V and 9 bases at J, with 9 bases between the two ends. Per the germline V gene, CDR1 is KGHSH and CDR2 is LQKENI. CDR3: CASSPPGSEQFF. The CDR3, as DNA: TGTGCCAGCTCACCGCCGGGGAGTGAGCAGTTCTTC.

This clone was detected only once. This sequence joins TRBV18 and TRBJ2-4; 7 nucleotides line up with TRBD2. Germline V gene sequence: CDR1 KGHSH, CDR2 LQKENI. V shed 1 base and J 2 bases; nucleotides not matched to a gene: 8. This CDR3 has 17 amino acids. The CDR3 loop is CASSPLNRGVTKNIQYF. The DNA for the CDR3 is TGTGCCAGCTCACCACTTAACCGGGGGGTAACCAAAAACATTCAGTACTTC.